Sequencing of this T cell receptor (beta chain) was carried out in a study of cytomegalovirus exposure and HLA in healthy donors. Notes on the study in general: In vitro work confirmed that a few CMV-associated chains recognize CMV antigens.

A note on this clone: The antigen remains undetermined.

Profiled with immunoSEQ multiplex PCR; TCRdb holds only in-frame clones, not every one. The sample holds around 250,000 clones, around 87% seen once. With 7 bases removed from V and 3 bases from J, the gap between germline ends came to 10 bases. CDR3 length: 12 amino acids. CDR1 SNHLY and CDR2 FYNNEI come from the germline V gene. Sequenced material: PBMCs. The source of this sequence is a woman aged 18-30 years in good health and CMV-seronegative. The chain combines TRBV2 with TRBJ2-7; possible D gene TRBD1, 6 bases. This CDR3 is CASKTGYYEQYF. The CDR3 region has the DNA TGTGCCAGCAAGACAGGTTACTACGAGCAGTACTTC.